What follows is one T cell receptor (beta chain) and its context. What it binds is unknown. This sample is drawn from a study of cytomegalovirus exposure and HLA in healthy donors. CDR1 is SGHDN and CDR2 is FVKESK in the germline V gene. V shed 2 bases and J 4 bases; nucleotides not matched to a gene: 14. The CDR3 runs to 18 residues. Study observations and caveats: CMV serostatus stood as the only immune exposure information on hand.

The PCR contained 60 Vbeta and 13 Jbeta primers. Measured with immunoSEQ multiplex PCR; TCRdb has only the in-frame clones, and not every one. The table records 200,000 to 250,000 clones, 85% to 90% of them present only once. The chain joins TRBV14 to TRBJ2-3; 8 positions match TRBD2. The sample comprised PBMCs. The clonotype comes from a human donor in good health. The chain's CDR3 is CASSQFRYGRVGPDTQYF. The CDR3 DNA sequence: TGTGCCAGCAGCCAATTTCGATACGGGAGGGTCGGGCCAGATACGCAGTATTTT. The full variable domain, its missing parts supplied by reference TRBV14 and TRBJ2-3, is EAGVTQFPSHSVIEKGQTVTLRCDPISGHDNLYWYRRVMGKEIKFLLHFVKESKQDESGMPNNRFLAERTGGTYSTLKVQPAELEDSGVYFCASSQFRYGRVGPDTQYFGPGTRLTVL.